The 32 T cell receptor beta chains listed next were all sequenced from one sample in a study of blood T cell repertoires in COVID-19. Data came from immunoSEQ multiplex PCR; TCRdb stores just in-frame clones and leaves some out. The table lists fewer than 350,000 clones, just over 90% of them singletons. Sequencing was carried out using PBMCs or T cells enriched from blood (not recorded which). The origin of the receptors is a woman aged 40 to 50 with acute COVID-19.

The chain employs TRBV18 and TRBJ2-7, with D possibly TRBD1 on 5 matching bases. CDR1 is KGHSH and CDR2 is LQKENI in the germline V gene. The CDR3 totals 12 residues. Trimming cost V 6 bases and J 6 bases, with 12 bases left between them. The CDR3 DNA is TGTGCCAGCTCCCAGGGTTTGGGCGAGCAGTACTTC. Translating gives CASSQGLGEQYF. Complete variable domain (other parts from reference TRBV18 and TRBJ2-7): NAGVMQNPRHLVRRRGQEARLRCSPMKGHSHVYWYRQLPEEGLKFMVYLQKENIIDESGMPKERFSAEFPKEGPSILRIQQVVRGDSAAYFCASSQGLGEQYFGPGTRLTVT.

This clone occurred once. Other DNA sequences of this sample code for an identical CDR3. V gene TRBV18 combines with J gene TRBJ1-1, with D possibly TRBD1 on 5 matching bases. Germline CDR1 is KGHSH and CDR2 is LQKENI. V gave up 3 bases and J gave up 0 bases, with 5 bases separating them. CDR3 length: 13 residues. In nucleotides, the CDR3 is TGTGCCAGCTCACCGACAGTGAACACTGAAGCTTTCTTT. It is translated as CASSPTVNTEAFF. Based on the CDR3 plus reference TRBV18 and TRBJ1-1, the full variable domain is NAGVMQNPRHLVRRRGQEARLRCSPMKGHSHVYWYRQLPEEGLKFMVYLQKENIIDESGMPKERFSAEFPKEGPSILRIQQVVRGDSAAYFCASSPTVNTEAFFGQGTRLTVV.

This rearrangement joins TRBV5-6 to TRBJ1-1, with 9 bases that match TRBD1. The CDR3 is 13 residues long. Per germline, CDR1 SGHDT and CDR2 YYEEEE. With V trimmed by 5 bases and J by 7 bases, 6 bases remained unmatched. In nucleotides, the CDR3 is TGTGCCAGCAGTTACAGGGGGCAACTTGAAGCTTTCTTT. Translation gives CASSYRGQLEAFF.

The rearrangement uses TRBV24-1 and TRBJ1-5, with D possibly TRBD1 on 6 matching bases. This CDR3 comprises 14 residues. Germline CDR1 KGHDR, CDR2 SFDVKD. V was pared by 6 bases and J by 4 bases, with 12 bases between. CDR3 in amino acids: CATSRGGSNQPQHF. CDR3 DNA: TGTGCCACCAGTCGGGGGGGCAGTAATCAGCCCCAGCATTTT.

V is TRBV2 and J is TRBJ2-2; 9 nucleotides line up with TRBD1. The CDR3 runs 14 residues. With 7 bases clipped from V and 6 bases from J, the junction kept 6 bases outside the gene matches. CDR1 and CDR2 from the germline V gene are SNHLY and FYNNEI. CDR3 nucleotide sequence: TGTGCCAGCAACAGGGGGCTCGGTGCCGGGGAGCTGTTTTTT. Translated, it gives CASNRGLGAGELFF.

J is TRBJ2-2 and V is TRBV3-1 (or the pseudogene TRBV3-2); 7 bases fit TRBD2. Germline V gene data show CDR1 as LGHDT and CDR2 as YNNKEL (reference sequence). This CDR3 is built from 17 residues. V lost 0 bases to trimming and J lost 3 bases; unmatched junction nucleotides: 7. CDR3 region: CASSQDRASGDTGELFF. The CDR3 bases are TGTGCCAGCAGCCAAGATAGAGCGAGCGGGGACACCGGGGAGCTGTTTTTT.

About this clone: One end of the junction fails to match germline, which may point to a read error. This chain uses TRBV7-8 with TRBJ1-5, with D maybe TRBD1 (6 bases). The CDR3 sequence is 18 residues long. The germline gives CDR1 SGHVS, CDR2 FQNEAQ. The DNA for the CDR3 is TGTGCCAGCACCTTAAGGGGGACACGGTCATATAGCAATCAGCCCCAGCATTTT. Its protein product is CASTLRGTRSYSNQPQHF.

Turning to this clone: At one end the junction does not follow the germline gene, possibly because of a read error. The chain recombines TRBV28 with TRBJ2-1, with TRBD2 as a possible D gene (6 bases). The length of the CDR3 is 12 residues. Germline V gene sequence: CDR1 MDHEN, CDR2 SYDVKM. The CDR3 sequence: CASSTLPGLRLF. For the CDR3, the DNA is TGTGCCAGCAGCACTCTCCCGGGACTGAGGCTCTTC.

J is TRBJ1-2 and V is TRBV28; a weak D match, TRBD1 (5 bases). CDR1 and CDR2 from the germline V gene are MDHEN and SYDVKM. Trimming cost V 6 bases and J 7 bases, with 15 bases left between them. CDR3 length: 13 residues. The CDR3 sequence is CASSSGGIAGYTF. The CDR3 nucleotides are TGTGCCAGCAGCTCGGGGGGAATAGCTGGCTACACCTTC.

V and J are TRBV28 and TRBJ1-2, with D possibly being TRBD1 (6 bases). Looked up from germline, CDR1 is MDHEN and CDR2 is SYDVKM. The CDR3 runs 13 residues. Between the trimmed V and J ends, which lost 8 bases and 3 bases, there was a span of 13 bases. The CDR3 protein is CASQTQGDYGYTF. The CDR3 nucleotides are TGTGCCAGCCAGACACAGGGAGACTATGGCTACACCTTC.

The chain is built from TRBV3-1 (or the pseudogene TRBV3-2) and TRBJ1-1; 11 bases are shared with TRBD1. The CDR3 extends over 16 amino acids. CDR1 LGHDT and CDR2 YNNKEL come from the germline V gene (reference sequence). V shed 3 bases and J 1 base; nucleotides not matched to a gene: 4. CDR3 protein: CASSQDRGRRNTEAFF. The CDR3 DNA reads as TGTGCCAGCAGCCAGGACAGGGGGCGGAGGAACACTGAAGCTTTCTTT.

The CDR3 DNA reads TGTGCCAGTAGTATGAGGGGAACTAGCGGGAGGCAAGAGACCCAGTACTTC. Translating gives CASSMRGTSGRQETQYF. V usage is TRBV19 and J usage is TRBJ2-5, with TRBD2 identical over 12 bases. The CDR3 consists of 17 residues. J was trimmed by 2 bases and V by 3 bases; bases with no gene match: 7. CDR1 LNHDA and CDR2 SQIVND come from the germline V gene (reference sequence).

The chain joins TRBV11-2 to TRBJ2-7; D not resolved. The CDR3 has 15 residues. Germline loops: CDR1 SGHAT, CDR2 FQNNGV. V was trimmed by 1 base and J by 3 bases, leaving 13 bases between them. CDR3 DNA: TGTGCCAGCAGCTTAGGGTACTCGCTCGGCTACGAGCAGTACTTC. This encodes CASSLGYSLGYEQYF.

The rearrangement uses TRBV20-1 and TRBJ2-1; D remains ambiguous. Germline loops: CDR1 DFQATT, CDR2 SNEGSKA (reference sequence). The CDR3 loop spans 10 amino acids. V was pared by 6 bases and J by 9 bases, with 9 bases between. DNA of the CDR3: TGCAGTGCGGCGAGGATTGAGCAGTTCTTC. This codes for CSAARIEQFF.

The chain is built from TRBV7-9 and TRBJ2-7, with TRBD1 matching 7 bases. The trim removed 2 bases at V and 1 base at J, leaving 11 bases unmatched. CDR1 and CDR2 (germline): SEHNR, FQNEAQ (reference sequence). The CDR3 consists of 17 residues. This CDR3 reads CASSLRTGKTISYEQYF. CDR3 DNA: TGTGCCAGCAGCTTACGGACAGGAAAAACAATTTCCTACGAGCAGTACTTC.

V gene TRBV24-1 combines with J gene TRBJ2-1, with TRBD2 identical over 16 bases. The J segment lost 1 base and the V segment lost 4 bases, leaving 15 bases of the junction unmatched. Per the germline V gene, CDR1 is KGHDR and CDR2 is SFDVKD. The CDR3 totals 22 residues. The CDR3 sequence: CATSDPLSGTSGRGGSYNEQFF. The CDR3 DNA sequence: TGTGCCACCAGTGACCCGCTATCCGGGACTAGCGGGAGGGGGGGGTCCTACAATGAGCAGTTCTTC.

The rearrangement uses TRBV7-9 and TRBJ2-3; 7 bases are a match to TRBD1. CDR3 length equals 19 residues. Germline V lookup: CDR1 SEHNR, CDR2 FQNEAQ (reference sequence). V trimming: 2 bases; J trimming: 7 bases; junction bases outside the gene matches: 21. The CDR3, as DNA: TGTGCCAGCAGCTTAAGAGGGGAGCGAGGGGGCCCGGGATGGAATACGCAGTATTTT. It specifies CASSLRGERGGPGWNTQYF. Together with reference TRBV7-9 and TRBJ2-3, the CDR3 gives the full variable domain: DTGVSQNPRHKITKRGQNVTFRCDPISEHNRLYWYRQTLGQGPEFLTYFQNEAQLEKSRLLSDRFSAERPKGSFSTLEIQRTEQGDSAMYLCASSLRGERGGPGWNTQYFGPGTRLTVL.

V and J are TRBV3-1 (or the pseudogene TRBV3-2) and TRBJ1-5; perhaps TRBD1 as D (6 bases). Germline V gene sequence: CDR1 LGHDT, CDR2 YNNKEL (reference sequence). With 5 bases removed from V and 7 bases from J, the gap between germline ends came to 15 bases. The CDR3 length is 14 residues. In DNA, the CDR3 is TGTGCCAGCAGCAAAAAGAATAGGGGGCAGCCCCAGCATTTT. Translating it yields CASSKKNRGQPQHF.

The V and J genes are TRBV28 and TRBJ1-2; the D gene is possibly TRBD1 (6 bases). Germline V lookup: CDR1 MDHEN, CDR2 SYDVKM. V was cut by 4 bases and J by 5 bases, with 8 bases left in between. This CDR3 comprises 12 residues. CDR3 DNA: TGTGCCAGCAGTTCTACAGGGTATGGCTACACCTTC. Its translation is CASSSTGYGYTF.

The chain is built from TRBV19 and TRBJ2-7; 7 positions agree with TRBD1. Looked up from germline, CDR1 is LNHDA and CDR2 is SQIVND (reference sequence). The CDR3 extends over 15 amino acids. J lost 3 bases, V lost 7 bases, and 12 bases had no gene match. CDR3 nucleotides: TGTGCCAGTACTCATCGACAGGGTGGGTTCTACGAGCAGTACTTC. Translation gives CASTHRQGGFYEQYF.

The chain joins TRBV6-5 to TRBJ2-7; weak D call: TRBD1 (6 bases). V was trimmed by 6 bases and J by 6 bases, leaving 21 bases between them. This CDR3 contains 15 residues. Germline-derived CDR1 and CDR2 are MNHEY and SVGAGI. CDR3 nucleotide sequence: TGTGCCAGCAGGACCGGACAGTTCCATTCGAGCGAGCAGTACTTC. Residues: CASRTGQFHSSEQYF.

In this sample, this clone turned up many times. The chain is built from TRBV11-3 and TRBJ2-5; D unresolved. This CDR3 has 12 amino acids. Between the trimmed V and J ends, which lost 0 bases and 4 bases, there was a span of 3 bases. In germline, CDR1 is SGHNT, CDR2 YENEEA. Here the CDR3 reads CASSLDSETQYF. CDR3 coding DNA: TGTGCCAGCAGCTTAGACTCAGAGACCCAGTACTTC. Drawing the rest from reference TRBV11-3 and TRBJ2-5, the complete variable domain is EAGVVQSPRYKIIEKKQPVAFWCNPISGHNTLYWYLQNLGQGPELLIRYENEEAVDDSQLPKDRFSAERLKGVDSTLKIQPAELGDSAVYLCASSLDSETQYFGPGTRLLVL.

The chain combines TRBV6-5 with TRBJ2-2; 11 nucleotides match TRBD2. Per the germline V gene, CDR1 is MNHEY and CDR2 is SVGAGI. V lost 11 bases, J lost 9 bases, and 14 bases stayed unmatched. The CDR3 extends over 15 amino acids. The DNA of the CDR3 is TGTGCCGGCAAAAATAGCGGGAGGGGGGACCGGGAGCTGTTTTTT. As protein: CAGKNSGRGDRELFF.

This chain joins TRBV10-1 and TRBJ1-6; D uncertain. This CDR3 region has 16 residues. V was cut by 0 bases and J by 8 bases, with 14 bases left in between. CDR1 is WNHNN, CDR2 SYGVQD, per germline (reference sequence). The CDR3 region is CASSESHPLQDSPLHF. The CDR3 nucleotides read TGCGCCAGCAGTGAGTCACACCCCCTTCAGGATTCACCCCTCCACTTT.

This rearrangement joins TRBV2 to TRBJ2-3; D may be TRBD1 (5 bases). The CDR3 sequence is 14 residues long. The V end lost 4 bases, the J end lost 4 bases, and 12 bases lay between the germline ends. Germline assignment: CDR1 SNHLY and CDR2 FYNNEI. CDR3 bases: TGTGCCAGCAGTGTTCAGGGTCGGGCAGATACGCAGTATTTT. Residues: CASSVQGRADTQYF.

V is TRBV11-2 and J is TRBJ1-3, with D perhaps TRBD1 (5 bases). The CDR3 covers 15 residues. Germline V CDR1 and CDR2: SGHAT, FQNNGV. The V end was cut by 2 bases, the J end by 2 bases, with 10 bases between. The DNA for the CDR3 is TGTGCCAGCAGCTTATCCAGGGTTGCTGGAAACACCATATATTTT. Translation gives CASSLSRVAGNTIYF.

This clone has a single count. The chain recombines TRBV18 with TRBJ1-3; D remains ambiguous. From germline, CDR1 is KGHSH and CDR2 LQKENI. CDR3 length equals 14 residues. V was clipped by 1 base and J by 4 bases, with 8 bases between them. CDR3: CASSPQESGNTIYF. In nucleotides, the CDR3 is TGTGCCAGCTCACCACAGGAGTCAGGAAACACCATATATTTT.

This chain uses TRBV28 with TRBJ1-2; possible D gene TRBD1, 6 bases. The CDR3 has 13 residues. The V gene lost 7 bases and the J gene lost 4 bases, with 13 bases spanning the gap. The germline CDR1 and CDR2 sequences are MDHEN and SYDVKM. CDR3 nucleotides: TGTGCCAGCAATACCGGGACACTCTATGGCTACACCTTC. It encodes CASNTGTLYGYTF.

The DNA for the CDR3 is TGCGCCAGCAGTTCCGGGACACCTACTTTTGAGACCCAGTACTTC. As protein: CASSSGTPTFETQYF. V and J are TRBV5-1 and TRBJ2-5; perhaps TRBD1 as D (6 bases). The CDR3 is made up of 15 amino acids. Per germline, CDR1 SGHRS and CDR2 YFSETQ. Trimming removed 5 bases from V and 5 bases from J, with 19 bases in between.

The chain joins TRBV4-2 to TRBJ2-1, with 15 bases matching TRBD2. V shed 3 bases, J shed 2 bases, and the junction held 11 bases outside the gene matches. The germline V gene has CDR1 LGHNA and CDR2 YNFKEQ. This CDR3 contains 20 residues. CDR3 in DNA: TGTGCCAGCAGCCATAGGACTAGCGGGAGGGCCGATCCCACCTACAATGAGCAGTTCTTC. It codes for CASSHRTSGRADPTYNEQFF.

This clone occurred a few times. This chain connects TRBV6-2 or TRBV6-3 to TRBJ1-5; 8 bases are shared with TRBD1. V was pared by 4 bases and J by 7 bases, with 9 bases of the junction left unmatched. Germline V gene sequence: CDR1 MNHEY, CDR2 SVGEGT. The CDR3 consists of 15 residues. The CDR3 region is CASSLSSGGVQPQHF. The CDR3 nucleotides are TGTGCCAGCAGTTTGAGTTCAGGGGGCGTACAGCCCCAGCATTTT.

The V gene is TRBV28, the J gene TRBJ2-3; D remains unclear. V was shortened by 2 bases and J by 3 bases, with 3 bases between the two germline ends. CDR1 and CDR2 (germline): MDHEN, SYDVKM. This CDR3 has 12 amino acids. DNA of the CDR3: TGTGCCAGCAGTTTACTAACAGATACGCAGTATTTT. It specifies CASSLLTDTQYF.